This T cell receptor (beta chain) was profiled in a study of T cell repertoires in cytomegalovirus infection. The table lists this clonotype with a few counts. Trimming stripped 0 bases from V and 5 bases from J, with 8 bases between. Germline V gene lookup returns CDR1 MNHEY and CDR2 SVGAGI. The CDR3 runs to 13 residues. Via MiXCR, TCRdb re-called the reads, giving one row per CDR3 protein. The sample gives roughly 100,000 distinct CDR3 sequences, approximately 16% of which show up once; 8% is in the top ten. The sequence was obtained from a human donor in good health (CMV status not recorded). Some clones in this sample may be carry-over from other donors' samples. V is TRBV6-5 and J is TRBJ2-7, with D maybe TRBD2 (6 bases). Specimen: PBMCs. The CDR3 coding sequence is TGTGCCAGCAGTTACTCCGGGGGTAACGAGCAGTACTTC. Encoded protein: CASSYSGGNEQYF.